This T cell receptor beta chain derives from a study of prognosis after radiotherapy for stage I lung cancer. Findings and caveats of the study: Patients who developed distant metastases had lower Shannon entropy after stereotactic body radiation therapy.

Worth noting for this clonotype: Its antigen is not known.

Two rounds of multiplex PCR amplified TCR beta CDR3 from genomic DNA. The authors ran first-round PCR with primers specific to each TRBV and TRBJ gene. Universal primers were what the second PCR round used. TCRdb processed the multiplex PCR reads anew with MiXCR; each CDR3 protein has one entry. The profile shows about 34,000 distinct CDR3 sequences, about 31% of them singletons. Each of the patients had no lymph node involvement on CT and PET/CT and no prior chemotherapy, radiotherapy or other malignancies. This CDR3 contains 15 residues. Trimming cost V 5 bases and J 2 bases; bases outside gene matches: 8. CDR1 is SEHNR, CDR2 FQNEAQ, per germline (reference sequence).

V usage is TRBV7-9 and J usage is TRBJ2-5; 7 nucleotides line up with TRBD1. The TCR was taken from a donor aged 50 or older with non-small cell lung cancer. The material sequenced was PBMCs, taken before or after stereotactic body radiation therapy (not recorded which). CDR3 amino acids: CASSPLDRYQETQYF. CDR3 DNA: TGTGCCAGCAGCCCCCTGGACAGGTATCAAGAGACCCAGTACTTC.